Each of the 8 T cell receptor beta chains below was sequenced from the same sample in a study of post-analysis software for immune sequencing data. Built from TCR beta cDNA, the libraries had unique molecular identifiers in them. TCRdb reanalysed the PCR reads using MiXCR and keeps one entry per CDR3 protein. The data show fewer than 850,000 distinct CDR3 sequences, around 46% seen once. Study results and limitations: There were five or six TRBV segments more frequent in patients than controls, and TRBV5-6, TRBV5-1 and TRBV20-1 were among them.

These TCRs' antigens remain unknown. Sequencing was carried out using blood. The receptors here all came from a girl aged 10 to 17 with multiple sclerosis.

Worth noting for this clonotype: The junction shows a germline mismatch at one end, possibly a read error. The chain has TRBV29-1 and TRBJ2-1, with unresolved D. The CDR3 sequence is 15 residues long. The V gene's germline CDR1 is SQVTM and CDR2 ANQGSEA. This chain's CDR3 is CSVEGPAEMYNEQFF. The CDR3 DNA sequence: TGCAGCGTTGAAGGTCCCGCGGAAATGTACAATGAACAGTTCTTC.

The V and J genes are TRBV20-1 and TRBJ1-4; 7 nucleotides match TRBD1. This CDR3 has 16 residues. Trimming at V came to 2 bases and at J to 8 bases, leaving 14 bases not matched to a gene. Germline CDR1 and CDR2: DFQATT and SNEGSKA (reference sequence). This CDR3 reads CSARTPHRGSREKLFF. The CDR3 DNA reads as TGCAGTGCTAGAACCCCGCACAGGGGCTCTCGGGAAAAACTGTTTTTT.

The rearrangement uses TRBV4-1 and TRBJ2-7; D possibly uses TRBD1 or TRBD2 (5 bases each). Germline CDR1 and CDR2: MGHRA and YSYEKL. This CDR3 comprises 14 residues. V dropped 4 bases and J dropped 5 bases, with 15 bases sitting between them. The CDR3 loop reads CASSPDQGSDEQYF. The DNA for the CDR3 is TGCGCCAGCAGCCCAGACCAGGGTAGCGACGAGCAGTACTTC.

This chain uses TRBV6-6 with TRBJ1-4; D is ambiguous. V dropped 9 bases and J dropped 0 bases, with 20 bases sitting between them. This CDR3 is built from 17 residues. Germline loops: CDR1 MNHNY, CDR2 SVGAGI (reference sequence). CDR3 in amino acids: CASTVHPNTATNEKLFF. As DNA, the CDR3 is TGTGCCAGTACGGTACACCCCAACACCGCAACTAATGAAAAACTGTTTTTT.

The chain employs TRBV30 and TRBJ2-4; tentatively, D is TRBD2 (7 bases). Trimming cost V 2 bases and J 6 bases, with 14 bases left between them. The CDR3 extends over 14 amino acids. CDR1 and CDR2 (germline): GTSNPN, SVGIG (reference sequence). The CDR3 here is CAWSPRGGSNIQYF. The CDR3 nucleotides are TGTGCCTGGAGTCCCAGGGGAGGGTCAAACATTCAGTACTTC. Filled out from reference TRBV30 and TRBJ2-4, the complete variable domain reads SQTIHQWPATLVQPVGSPLSLECTVEGTSNPNLYWYRQAAGRGLQLLFYSVGIGQISSEVPQNLSASRPQDRQFILSSKKLLLSDSGFYLCAWSPRGGSNIQYFGAGTRLSVL.

This clonotype was detected only a few times. The chain is built from TRBV29-1 and TRBJ2-1; no clear D gene. This CDR3 has 13 amino acids. In germline, CDR1 is SQVTM, CDR2 ANQGSEA. V was cut by 4 bases and J by 5 bases, with 12 bases left in between. CDR3 nucleotides: TGCAGCGTTGGCCCAACTACCAACAATGAGCAGTTCTTC. Its translation is CSVGPTTNNEQFF.

This clonotype was observed a handful of times. The chain is built from TRBV4-2 and TRBJ1-2, with D possibly being TRBD1 (5 bases). The CDR3 is 17 residues long. CDR1 and CDR2 (germline): LGHNA, YNFKEQ. V was clipped by 2 bases and J by 2 bases, with 18 bases between them. CDR3 sequence reads: CASSQSGSAAENYGYTF. CDR3 DNA: TGTGCCAGCAGCCAATCAGGGTCAGCGGCTGAAAACTATGGCTACACCTTC.

This clonotype was observed a handful of times. This chain links TRBV6-2 or TRBV6-3 with TRBJ1-5, with a weak D call TRBD1 (5 bases). With 4 bases removed from V and 0 bases from J, the gap between germline ends came to 13 bases. This CDR3 spans 16 amino acids. Germline V lookup: CDR1 MNHEY, CDR2 SVGEGT. This CDR3 is CASSSGTPHSNQPQHF. DNA for the CDR3: TGTGCCAGCAGTTCCGGGACGCCTCATAGCAATCAGCCCCAGCATTTT.